A single sample is the source of the 9 T cell receptor beta chains below, sequenced in a study of cytomegalovirus exposure and HLA in healthy donors. PCR involved 60 Vbeta and 13 Jbeta primers. Clones were sequenced by immunoSEQ multiplex PCR, and TCRdb holds only the in-frame ones, with some missing. The table shows 60,000 to 85,000 clones, with 84% occurring only once. The source material was PBMCs. Every receptor here comes from a man in his sixties or seventies in good health and CMV-seropositive.

V usage is TRBV6-1 and J usage is TRBJ2-2; D perhaps matches TRBD2 (7 bases). CDR3 size: 16 residues. From germline, CDR1 is MNHNS and CDR2 SASEGT. V lost 4 bases and J 2 bases, leaving 14 bases between the germline ends. The chain's CDR3 is CASSAVRGLNTGELFF. The CDR3 nucleotides are TGTGCCAGCAGTGCGGTGCGGGGGCTCAACACCGGGGAGCTGTTTTTT.

V is TRBV6-1 and J is TRBJ2-7; 7 nucleotides align to TRBD1. V lost 5 bases and J lost 3; bases outside the gene matches: 1. The CDR3 totals 12 residues. CDR1 is MNHNS and CDR2 is SASEGT in the germline V gene. In nucleotides, the CDR3 is TGTGCCAGCAGTCGGACAGGCTACGAGCAGTACTTC. Translation gives CASSRTGYEQYF.

The rearrangement joins TRBV29-1 to TRBJ2-3; D is possibly TRBD2 (5 bases). The CDR3 runs to 13 residues. CDR1 and CDR2 from the germline V gene are SQVTM and ANQGSEA. The germline V and J ends were trimmed by 4 bases and 5 bases, with 13 bases remaining between them. The CDR3 reads CSVGWGGGDTQYF. DNA of the CDR3: TGCAGCGTTGGTTGGGGTGGAGGAGATACGCAGTATTTT.

The chain couples TRBV7-9 to TRBJ2-5, with TRBD1 identical over 8 bases. There are 18 residues in the CDR3. Germline CDR1 is SEHNR and CDR2 is FQNEAQ (reference sequence). V was pared by 5 bases and J by 5 bases, with 19 bases of the junction left unmatched. Here the CDR3 DNA reads TGTGCCAGCAGCCCACCTGGACAGGGCGCGGGAAAGAGGGAGACCCAGTACTTC. As protein: CASSPPGQGAGKRETQYF.

The gene calls are TRBV19 and TRBJ1-1, with 8 positions matching TRBD1. This CDR3 is 15 amino acids long. Germline-derived CDR1 and CDR2 are LNHDA and SQIVND (reference sequence). V shed 4 bases and J 1 base; nucleotides not matched to a gene: 5. CDR3 sequence: CASSRGGQANTEAFF. The CDR3 region has the DNA TGTGCCAGTAGTAGGGGGGGACAGGCGAACACTGAAGCTTTCTTT.

This chain joins TRBV5-6 and TRBJ1-3; D uncertain. Trimming stripped 1 base from V and 0 bases from J, with 5 bases between. CDR1 is SGHDT, CDR2 YYEEEE, per germline. This CDR3 comprises 14 residues. This CDR3 is CASSLLVSGNTIYF. The CDR3 nucleotides read TGTGCCAGCAGCTTGTTAGTCTCTGGAAACACCATATATTTT. The full variable domain, its missing parts supplied by reference TRBV5-6 and TRBJ1-3, is DAGVTQSPTHLIKTRGQQVTLRCSPKSGHDTVSWYQQALGQGPQFIFQYYEEEERQRGNFPDRFSGHQFPNYSSELNVNALLLGDSALYLCASSLLVSGNTIYFGEGSWLTVV.

This chain connects TRBV9 to TRBJ1-5, with TRBD1 matching over 7 bases. The CDR3 covers 15 residues. J lost 3 bases, V lost 0 bases, and 3 bases had no gene match. From germline, CDR1 is SGDLS and CDR2 YYNGEE. CDR3 sequence reads: CASSVGQGDNQPQHF. As DNA, the CDR3 is TGTGCCAGCAGCGTAGGGCAGGGGGACAATCAGCCCCAGCATTTT.

This chain connects TRBV5-1 to TRBJ2-7; weak D call: TRBD1 (5 bases). This CDR3 contains 14 residues. The germline CDR1 and CDR2 sequences are SGHRS and YFSETQ. Trimming stripped 0 bases from V and 9 bases from J, with 16 bases between. The CDR3 spells CASSLALAPGRQYF. The CDR3 coding sequence is TGCGCCAGCAGCTTGGCCTTAGCTCCAGGGCGGCAGTACTTC.

J is TRBJ2-7 and V is TRBV4-2; 8 bases are shared with TRBD2. The CDR3 is made up of 16 amino acids. J lost 2 bases, V lost 0 bases, and 6 bases had no gene match. Germline CDR1 is LGHNA and CDR2 is YNFKEQ. CDR3 DNA sequence: TGTGCCAGCAGCCAAGATTGGGGACTAGAGACCTACGAGCAGTACTTC. Translated, it gives CASSQDWGLETYEQYF.